These T cell receptor beta chains were read from a single sample in a study of Ad26.COV2.S vaccination and SARS-CoV-2 variants. Sequencing was performed with immunoSEQ multiplex PCR; in TCRdb, only in-frame clones are kept and a portion is missing. The repertoire includes approximately 97,000 clones, around three quarters of them detected once, and about 18% sits in the top ten. This specimen consisted of peripheral blood, obtained after recovery from COVID-19. The receptors were gathered from a human donor who had recovered from COVID-19. The CDR3 runs from the conserved cysteine through the conserved F or W. A D gene is named only where the DNA matches it firmly. Clone size is stated in some rows and not others, as once, few, many or a class when expanded.

D gene,J gene,V gene,clone size,CDR3 protein,CDR3 DNA
TRBD1,TRBJ1-5,TRBV6-5,few,CASSPGGYSNQPQHF,TGTGCCAGCAGTCCAGGGGGATATAGCAATCAGCCCCAGCATTTT
.,TRBJ1-1,TRBV2,.,CASSEQPEAFF,TGTGCCAGCAGTGAACAGCCCGAAGCTTTCTTT
TRBD1,TRBJ2-2,TRBV27,.,CASRITGAGELFF,TGTGCCAGCAGAATAACAGGGGCCGGGGAGCTGTTTTTT
.,TRBJ2-7,TRBV4-2,.,CASSQDGYEQYF,TGTGCCAGCAGCCAAGATGGTTACGAGCAGTACTTC
.,TRBJ2-6,TRBV10-1,.,CASSDSGAGANVLTF,TGCGCCAGCAGTGATTCCGGGGCTGGGGCCAACGTCCTGACTTTC
.,TRBJ1-5,TRBV28,once,CASSTPGGVGNQPQHF,TGTGCCAGCAGTACCCCCGGGGGGGTAGGGAATCAGCCCCAGCATTTT
.,TRBJ1-2,TRBV13,.,CASSLGKRNYGYTF,TGTGCCAGCAGCTTAGGAAAGAGAAACTATGGCTACACCTTC
.,TRBJ2-7,TRBV2,.,CARGVKRVEFYEQYF,TGTGCCAGGGGGGTCAAGCGCGTTGAATTCTACGAGCAGTACTTC
TRBD1,TRBJ1-2,TRBV28,.,CASTGTVYGYTF,TGTGCCAGCACCGGGACAGTCTATGGCTACACCTTC
.,TRBJ2-7,TRBV10-3,.,CAIRGLHEQYF,TGTGCCATCAGGGGGCTCCACGAGCAGTACTTC
TRBD1,TRBJ2-7,TRBV5-1,.,CASSLGDRTYEQYF,TGCGCCAGCAGCTTGGGGGACAGGACCTACGAGCAGTACTTC
.,TRBJ1-5,TRBV6-1,.,CASSETVGQPQHF,TGTGCCAGCAGTGAGACGGTTGGTCAGCCCCAGCATTTT
TRBD2,TRBJ2-7,TRBV9,.,CASSVLPSGAEQYF,TGTGCCAGCAGCGTCCTCCCTAGCGGGGCCGAGCAGTACTTC
TRBD2,TRBJ2-7,TRBV15,few,CATSRGGSSYEQYF,TGTGCCACCAGTCGGGGGGGGAGCTCCTACGAGCAGTACTTC
TRBD2,TRBJ2-2,TRBV10-1,.,CASHTGLAGGPSNTGELFF,TGCGCCAGCCACACCGGACTAGCGGGGGGCCCCTCGAACACCGGGGAGCTGTTTTTT
.,TRBJ2-2,TRBV25-1,.,CASSEYDGSNTGELFF,TGTGCCAGCAGTGAATACGACGGGTCGAACACCGGGGAGCTGTTTTTT
TRBD2,TRBJ2-3,TRBV11-2,few,CASSSFSSGDYTDTQYF,TGTGCCAGCAGCTCCTTCTCTAGCGGGGACTACACAGATACGCAGTATTTT
TRBD1,TRBJ1-2,TRBV3-1/TRBV3-2,many,CASSQGQGSRSYTF,TGTGCCAGCAGCCAAGGACAGGGGAGTAGGAGCTACACCTTC
TRBD1,TRBJ1-1,TRBV6-5,.,CASSYTTGMNTEAFF,TGTGCCAGCAGTTACACGACAGGGATGAACACTGAAGCTTTCTTT
.,TRBJ2-7,TRBV4-3,.,CASSHDTSDEQYF,TGCGCCAGCAGCCACGACACCTCAGACGAGCAGTACTTC